These 20 T cell receptor beta chains came from one sample sequenced in a study of human T cells and chemical hapten exposure. The time point: patch test 1, 2 weeks after DPC sensitization. Treatment described: therapeutic diphenylcyclopropenone sensitization with weekly scalp DPC. TCRdb independently ran MiXCR on the RACE reads; one entry per CDR3 protein. The data contain fewer than 100,000 distinct CDR3 sequences, around 12% of them seen just once; the ten biggest clones take up 2.1%. The source was whole blood, collected in connection with sensitization to the hapten diphenylcyclopropenone (DPC). These receptors all come from a woman in her forties with alopecia areata. Some clones in this sample may be carry-over from other donors' samples.

This clonotype was observed a few times. The V and J genes are TRBV5-4 and TRBJ1-1; possibly TRBD1 for D (5 bases). This CDR3 has 14 residues. V lost 4 bases to trimming and J lost 1 base, with 11 bases between them. Looked up from germline, CDR1 is SGHNT and CDR2 is YYREEE (reference sequence). Written as DNA, the CDR3 is TGTGCCAGCAGCGGAGGGGTTTCGAACACTGAAGCTTTCTTT. It codes for CASSGGVSNTEAFF.

This clonotype turned up a few times. CDR3 sequence (DNA): TGTGCCAGCTCACCACCCCTAGCGGGAGTAATCAGCGATGAGCAGTTCTTC. Translating gives CASSPPLAGVISDEQFF. This rearrangement joins TRBV18 to TRBJ2-1, with 10 bases that match TRBD2. The CDR3 covers 17 residues. Germline assignment: CDR1 KGHSH and CDR2 LQKENI. Trimming at V came to 0 bases and at J to 8 bases, leaving 10 bases not matched to a gene.

This clonotype was found a few times. V usage is TRBV5-1 and J usage is TRBJ2-7, with no clear D. Trimming left V 1 base short and J 0 bases short, with 11 bases between. The CDR3 runs 15 residues. Looked up from germline, CDR1 is SGHRS and CDR2 is YFSETQ. The CDR3 sequence: CASSLIRGSSYEQYF. The CDR3 DNA reads as TGCGCCAGCAGCTTGATCCGCGGCAGCTCCTACGAGCAGTACTTC.

This clonotype was seen only once. A single base separates this from a much larger clone, so it may be a read error. The rearrangement uses TRBV5-1 and TRBJ2-3; tentative D call: TRBD1 (6 bases). CDR3 length: 15 residues. CDR1 is SGHRS and CDR2 is YFSETQ in the germline V gene. CDR3 in DNA: TGCGCCAGCAGCTATGGGGGCTCCGTGACAGATACGCAGAATTTT. Protein sequence: CASSYGGSVTDTQNF.

This clonotype was counted between two and nine times. The chain couples TRBV28 to TRBJ1-5; D possibly corresponds to TRBD1 (6 bases). CDR3 size: 14 residues. Trimming pared 3 bases from V and 7 bases from J, leaving 13 bases between. The germline V gene encodes CDR1 MDHEN and CDR2 SYDVKM. The CDR3 nucleotides read TGTGCCAGCAGTTTGCGACAGGCGAGCCAGCCCCAGCATTTT. This gives the protein CASSLRQASQPQHF.

The J gene is TRBJ2-3, the V gene TRBV12-5; D not certain. The CDR3 runs 14 residues. Germline values: CDR1 LGHNT, CDR2 FRNRAP. V was pared by 3 bases and J by 2 bases, with 9 bases between. The CDR3 DNA is TGTGCTAGTGGTTTCAAGATAACCACAGATACGCAGTATTTT. Its translation is CASGFKITTDTQYF.

This clonotype has more than one count but fewer than ten. The J gene is TRBJ2-5, the V gene TRBV6-2 or TRBV6-3, with 7 bases matching TRBD2. The V gene's germline CDR1 is MNHEY and CDR2 SVGEGT. V shed 6 bases, J shed 5 bases, and the junction held 9 bases outside the gene matches. The CDR3 is 14 residues long. The CDR3 here is CASSRGGLEETQYF. The CDR3 nucleotides read TGTGCCAGCAGCCGGGGAGGGCTGGAGGAGACCCAGTACTTC.

The rearrangement links TRBV2 to TRBJ2-1; TRBD2 matches 7 bases. Losses at the gene ends were 8 bases for V and 0 bases for J; bases not matched to a gene: 13. CDR1 and CDR2 (germline): SNHLY, FYNNEI. The CDR3 spans 17 residues. The CDR3 is CASLGLAGASSYNEQFF. CDR3 DNA sequence: TGTGCCAGCCTTGGGTTAGCGGGTGCCAGCTCCTACAATGAGCAGTTCTTC.

This clonotype was seen a few times. J is TRBJ1-1 and V is TRBV20-1; TRBD1 matches at 11 bases. The germline gives CDR1 DFQATT, CDR2 SNEGSKA (reference sequence). V dropped 3 bases and J dropped 6; count of bases not matched to a gene: 3. The length of the CDR3 is 13 residues. CDR3 loop: CSARDRGLAEAFF. CDR3 nucleotide sequence: TGCAGTGCTAGGGACAGGGGGCTTGCTGAAGCTTTCTTT.

This clonotype showed up just a few times. This chain links TRBV29-1 with TRBJ2-3, with D unresolved. Germline V gives CDR1 SQVTM, CDR2 ANQGSEA. The germline V and J ends were trimmed by 4 bases and 0 bases, with 8 bases remaining between them. This CDR3 contains 13 residues. The DNA for the CDR3 is TGCAGCGTTGCGAAGGGCAGCACAGATACGCAGTATTTT. This sequence encodes CSVAKGSTDTQYF.

This chain joins TRBV28 and TRBJ2-3; D is tentatively TRBD1 or TRBD2 (5 bases each). Between the trimmed V and J ends, which lost 5 bases and 7 bases, there was a span of 13 bases. CDR3 length: 13 residues. In germline, CDR1 is MDHEN, CDR2 SYDVKM. CDR3 sequence (DNA): TGTGCCAGCAGTCCCGGGACGCTATATACGCAGTATTTT. Amino acids: CASSPGTLYTQYF. Filled out from reference TRBV28 and TRBJ2-3, the complete variable domain reads DVKVTQSSRYLVKRTGEKVFLECVQDMDHENMFWYRQDPGLGLRLIYFSYDVKMKEKGDIPEGYSVSREKKERFSLILESASTNQTSMYLCASSPGTLYTQYFGPGTRLTVL.

This clonotype was detected only once. The chain is built from TRBV29-1 and TRBJ2-5, with a weak D call TRBD2 (5 bases). Germline V gene sequence: CDR1 SQVTM, CDR2 ANQGSEA. The CDR3 is 11 amino acids. Trimming took off 7 bases at V and 4 bases at J, with 10 bases between the two ends. This chain's CDR3 is CSAGVRETQYF. The CDR3 coding sequence is TGCAGCGCCGGGGTTAGAGAGACCCAGTACTTC.

In this sample, this clonotype turned up many times. The chain uses TRBV7-2 and TRBJ2-7; possibly TRBD2 for D (6 bases). The V end lost 5 bases, the J end lost 6 bases, and 20 bases lay between the germline ends. This CDR3 is built from 15 residues. CDR1 is SGHTA and CDR2 is FQGNSA in the germline V gene. The chain's CDR3 is CASSPFEGGGSEQYF. The CDR3 DNA reads as TGTGCCAGCAGCCCCTTTGAGGGAGGAGGGTCCGAGCAGTACTTC.

This clonotype occurred many times. The J gene is TRBJ1-5, the V gene TRBV4-3, with D perhaps TRBD1 (6 bases). Between the trimmed V and J ends, which lost 0 bases and 6 bases, there was a span of 18 bases. CDR3 length equals 17 residues. Germline CDR1 is LGHNA and CDR2 is YSLEER. CDR3 sequence: CASSQDLGGWEGQPQHF. The CDR3, as DNA: TGCGCCAGCAGCCAAGATCTGGGGGGCTGGGAGGGTCAGCCCCAGCATTTT.

This sequence joins TRBV27 and TRBJ1-2, with TRBD1 identical over 9 bases. The CDR3 consists of 13 residues. The V segment lost 5 bases and the J segment 7 bases; nucleotides outside the gene matches: 5. The V gene's germline CDR1 is MNHEY and CDR2 SMNVEV (reference sequence). For the CDR3, the DNA is TGTGCCAGCAGTCCTCGGACAGGGGCTGGCTACACCTTC. The encoded protein is CASSPRTGAGYTF.

The rearrangement joins TRBV7-2 to TRBJ2-5; tentatively, D is TRBD1 (5 bases). V shed 5 bases and J shed 10 bases, with 17 bases lying between them. The CDR3 spans 13 residues. CDR1 is SGHTA, CDR2 FQGNSA, per germline. The CDR3 loop is CASSLGAKGDQYF. The CDR3 nucleotides are TGTGCCAGCAGCCTAGGGGCCAAAGGGGACCAGTACTTC.

This clonotype came up many times. The chain combines TRBV5-1 with TRBJ2-2, with 7 bases aligning to TRBD1. Germline-derived CDR1 and CDR2 are SGHRS and YFSETQ. V lost 4 bases to trimming and J lost 6 bases; unmatched junction nucleotides: 6. The CDR3 sequence is 14 residues long. CDR3 region: CASSETGTAGELFF. Here the CDR3 DNA reads TGCGCCAGCAGCGAGACAGGGACCGCCGGGGAGCTGTTTTTT.

V gene TRBV6-2 or TRBV6-3 combines with J gene TRBJ1-5, with TRBD1 matching 7 bases. CDR1 and CDR2 (germline): MNHEY, SVGEGT. The CDR3 runs 13 residues. With 7 bases clipped from V and 9 bases from J, the junction kept 9 bases outside the gene matches. The CDR3 loop is CASKETGYGPQHF. The CDR3 coding sequence is TGTGCCAGCAAGGAGACAGGGTATGGGCCCCAGCATTTT.

The count of this clonotype is one. The J gene is TRBJ2-5, the V gene TRBV9; no definite D call. Germline values: CDR1 SGDLS, CDR2 YYNGEE. V was shortened by 4 bases and J by 3 bases, with 16 bases between the two germline ends. There are 15 residues in the CDR3. Here the CDR3 DNA reads TGTGCCAGCAGCCCTCGACTCGTAGGAGAAGAGACCCAGTACTTC. Amino acids: CASSPRLVGEETQYF.

The sample holds a few counts of this clonotype. The V gene is TRBV19, the J gene TRBJ2-2; 8 bases map to TRBD2. V trimming: 3 bases; J trimming: 5 bases; junction bases outside the gene matches: 14. This CDR3 contains 18 residues. Germline values: CDR1 LNHDA, CDR2 SQIVND (reference sequence). CDR3 in amino acids: CASSIGSPSGRGTGELFF. The CDR3 nucleotides are TGTGCCAGTAGTATTGGATCGCCCAGCGGGAGAGGTACCGGGGAGCTGTTTTTT.